What follows describes a single T cell receptor beta chain. A junction boundary mismatches the germline segment, possibly from a read error. The data are from a study of OX40 agonist ivuxolimab in advanced cancers. The method was immunoSEQ multiplex PCR; TCRdb's version includes in-frame clones alone and lacks a portion of them. The sample includes tens of thousands of clones, over 75% of them seen just once. The receptor comes from an adult with an advanced solid tumor such as melanoma, head and neck, liver or kidney cancer. Material: CD4+ or CD8+ T cells sorted from blood, obtained in a trial of the OX40 agonist ivuxolimab.

For the CDR3, the DNA is TGTGCTAGCAGCTTAGCCGCCTACGAGCAGTACTTC. Translating gives CASSLAAYEQYF. V usage is TRBV7-7 and J usage is TRBJ2-7; no firm D call. The CDR3 runs to 12 residues. Germline CDR1 is SSHAT and CDR2 is FNYEAQ (reference sequence).